This T cell receptor beta chain was captured in a study of Graves' ophthalmopathy and Graves' hyperthyroidism. For repertoire sequencing, the TCR beta CDR3 regions were amplified from RNA transcripts. Second-round multiplex PCR came after a first-round RT-PCR that employed HTBI primers. TCRdb reprocessed the multiplex PCR reads via MiXCR and lists one record per CDR3 protein. Of about 740,000 distinct CDR3 sequences detected, approximately 40% appear once; the ten largest clones hold roughly 45%. Per germline, CDR1 SEHNR and CDR2 FQNEAQ (reference sequence). The V gene lost 5 bases and the J gene lost 2 bases, with 13 bases spanning the gap. The length of the CDR3 is 14 residues. This clonotype was recorded many times.

The sequenced material came from peripheral blood. This TCR was recovered from an adult man with Graves' ophthalmopathy. The chain joins TRBV7-9 to TRBJ2-7; perhaps D is TRBD1 or TRBD2 (5 bases each). As DNA, the CDR3 is TGTGCCAGCAGCCGAGGGACGGCCCCCTACGAGCAGTACTTC. Translation: CASSRGTAPYEQYF.